Below are 30 T cell receptor beta chains sequenced from a single sample in a study of CD8+ T cells in alopecia areata. Extracted RNA was reverse transcribed, and the resulting cDNA served as sequencing template. Measured with immunoSEQ multiplex PCR; TCRdb has only the in-frame clones, and not every one. The sample comprises 95,000 to 100,000 clones, 60% to 75% of which are singletons, and roughly a sixth rests with the top ten. Regarding treatment: oral pan-JAK inhibitor, 5-10 mg twice daily. The specimen was CD8+ T cells sorted from blood, collected at week 4, from a patient treated with tofacitinib. The receptors originated from a human donor with alopecia areata.

The chain has TRBV5-1 and TRBJ1-1; D remains ambiguous. The V end was cut by 2 bases, the J end by 1 base, with 6 bases between. CDR1 is SGHRS and CDR2 is YFSETQ in the germline V gene. There are 13 residues in the CDR3. The CDR3 loop is CASSLPGNTEAFF. CDR3 sequence (DNA): TGCGCCAGCAGCTTACCGGGGAACACTGAAGCTTTCTTT.

This clone was picked up a small number of times. In DNA, the CDR3 is TGCAGCGTTGGAAATCCAGGGGGCTACGAGCAGTACTTC. Translated: CSVGNPGGYEQYF. The V and J genes are TRBV29-1 and TRBJ2-7, with 7 bases lining up with TRBD1. The length of the CDR3 is 13 residues. After removal of 4 bases from V and 3 bases from J, the junction contained 6 bases not matched to a gene. Germline V gene sequence: CDR1 SQVTM, CDR2 ANQGSEA.

This chain connects TRBV10-3 to TRBJ2-1; TRBD2 matches 8 bases. Germline V gives CDR1 ENHRY, CDR2 SYGVKD. The CDR3 loop spans 14 amino acids. With 6 bases clipped from V and 6 bases from J, the junction kept 7 bases outside the gene matches. The CDR3 coding sequence is TGTGCCATCAGGGGACTAGGGGACTTCAATGAGCAGTTCTTC. It is translated as CAIRGLGDFNEQFF.

CDR3 DNA sequence: TGTGCCAGCAGTTACTCTTCCGGACAGGTTACCTACGAGCAGTACTTC. This gives the protein CASSYSSGQVTYEQYF. The gene calls are TRBV6-5 and TRBJ2-7; 7 nucleotides agree with TRBD1. The CDR3 length is 16 residues. The V gene's germline CDR1 is MNHEY and CDR2 SVGAGI. V shed 0 bases, J shed 2 bases, and the junction held 7 bases outside the gene matches.

The chain combines TRBV7-6 with TRBJ1-4; a possible D gene is TRBD1 (5 bases). V was cut by 6 bases and J by 8 bases, with 16 bases left in between. The germline CDR1 and CDR2 sequences are SGHVS and FNYEAQ. The CDR3 loop spans 14 amino acids. The CDR3 DNA is TGTGCCAGCAGTTGGCAGGGAACAAAAGAAAAACTGTTTTTT. It codes for CASSWQGTKEKLFF. Full variable domain (outside the CDR3, taken from reference TRBV7-6 and TRBJ1-4): GAGVSQSPRYKVTKRGQDVALRCDPISGHVSLYWYRQALGQGPEFLTYFNYEAQQDKSGLPNDRFSAERPEGSISTLTIQRTEQRDSAMYRCASSWQGTKEKLFFGSGTQLSVL.

This clone was seen more than once but under ten times. The CDR3 here is CASSDGTRGIQGYTF. CDR3 coding DNA: TGTGCCAGCAGCGACGGAACTAGGGGGATCCAGGGCTACACCTTC. This chain links TRBV9 with TRBJ1-2; TRBD1 is a possible D gene (6 bases). Germline values: CDR1 SGDLS, CDR2 YYNGEE. Trimming removed 3 bases from V and 8 bases from J, with 20 bases in between. This CDR3 comprises 15 residues.

The V gene is TRBV5-1, the J gene TRBJ1-1, with 7 positions matching TRBD1. The CDR3 is made up of 15 amino acids. Germline V gene data show CDR1 as SGHRS and CDR2 as YFSETQ. J lost 1 base, V lost 2 bases, and 5 bases had no gene match. For the CDR3, the DNA is TGCGCCAGCAGCTTCCTGACAGGGACGAACACTGAAGCTTTCTTT. Translated: CASSFLTGTNTEAFF.

This clone was seen a handful of times. The rearrangement uses TRBV27 and TRBJ1-2; 8 bases line up with TRBD1. Trimming took 5 bases from V and 4 from J; bases not matched to a gene: 6. The CDR3 length is 14 residues. Looked up from germline, CDR1 is MNHEY and CDR2 is SMNVEV (reference sequence). CDR3 nucleotide sequence: TGTGCCAGCAGTCCAGGGGGCGTGAGCTATGGCTACACCTTC. Amino acids: CASSPGGVSYGYTF.

The genes are TRBV5-1 and TRBJ2-7; possible D gene TRBD2, 5 bases. The CDR3 consists of 15 residues. Looked up from germline, CDR1 is SGHRS and CDR2 is YFSETQ. Trimming stripped 4 bases from V and 0 bases from J, with 14 bases between. CDR3 DNA: TGCGCCAGCAGCGATGGGGAAGGGAGCTCCTACGAGCAGTACTTC. This gives the protein CASSDGEGSSYEQYF.

V usage is TRBV20-1 and J usage is TRBJ1-5; D gene unclear. Trimming took 6 bases from V and 5 from J, leaving 8 bases between them. Germline V gives CDR1 DFQATT, CDR2 SNEGSKA (reference sequence). The CDR3 length is 11 residues. The CDR3 is CSATKDQPQHF. CDR3 nucleotide sequence: TGCAGTGCAACTAAGGATCAGCCCCAGCATTTT.

V is TRBV7-2 and J is TRBJ1-2; 9 positions match TRBD1. Unmatched junction bases numbered 11, after V lost 4 bases and J lost 8 bases. CDR3 size: 15 residues. The germline CDR1 and CDR2 sequences are SGHTA and FQGNSA. In nucleotides, the CDR3 is TGTGCCAGCAGCTCTTCCGGGACAGGGATTCGGGGCTACACCTTC. As protein: CASSSSGTGIRGYTF.

The rearrangement joins TRBV4-1 to TRBJ2-7, with D hard to call. V gave up 0 bases and J gave up 2 bases, with 11 bases separating them. Looked up from germline, CDR1 is MGHRA and CDR2 is YSYEKL. The CDR3 loop spans 15 amino acids. In DNA form, the CDR3 reads TGCGCCAGCAGCCAAGATGTGGGCACGCCCTACGAGCAGTACTTC. Its translation is CASSQDVGTPYEQYF.

V and J are TRBV4-3 and TRBJ2-3; tentatively, D is TRBD2 (6 bases). Germline V gene lookup returns CDR1 LGHNA and CDR2 YSLEER. V was cut by 0 bases and J by 0 bases, with 10 bases left in between. This CDR3 contains 16 residues. The CDR3 region has the DNA TGCGCCAGCAGCCAAGATTTCAGCGGGAGCACAGATACGCAGTATTTT. It yields the protein CASSQDFSGSTDTQYF.

V and J are TRBV28 and TRBJ2-7; D might be TRBD2 (5 bases). The germline CDR1 and CDR2 sequences are MDHEN and SYDVKM. V was shortened by 10 bases and J by 3 bases, with 13 bases between the two germline ends. The CDR3 has 12 amino acids. The CDR3 DNA sequence: TGTGCCACCGGCCGGGGTTACTACGAGCAGTACTTC. This encodes CATGRGYYEQYF.

The rearrangement links TRBV7-9 to TRBJ2-2; a possible D gene is TRBD2 (5 bases). The germline V and J ends were trimmed by 4 bases and 5 bases, with 20 bases remaining between them. The CDR3 extends over 17 amino acids. The germline CDR1 and CDR2 sequences are SEHNR and FQNEAQ (reference sequence). CDR3 sequence reads: CASSSHRGTTGTGELFF. As DNA, the CDR3 is TGTGCCAGCAGCTCACACCGCGGCACCACGGGAACCGGGGAGCTGTTTTTT.

This clone has a single count. J is TRBJ1-2 and V is TRBV25-1; D remains unclear. The CDR3 is 13 amino acids. Trimming cost V 3 bases and J 7 bases, with 12 bases left between them. The germline gives CDR1 MGHDK, CDR2 SYGVNS. Here the CDR3 DNA reads TGTGCCAGCAGTGAGCCCGGGATCCGTGGCTACACCTTC. It codes for CASSEPGIRGYTF.

This clone was seen more than once but under ten times. The chain combines TRBV4-3 with TRBJ2-3; the D is unclear. Germline V gene sequence: CDR1 LGHNA, CDR2 YSLEER. Trimming took off 2 bases at V and 5 bases at J, with 11 bases between the two ends. The length of the CDR3 is 14 residues. DNA for the CDR3: TGCGCCAGCAGCCAACTGCCGGACGGAGATACGCAGTATTTT. Translating gives CASSQLPDGDTQYF.

This chain connects TRBV27 to TRBJ2-7, with 14 bases that match TRBD2. CDR1 and CDR2 from the germline V gene are MNHEY and SMNVEV (reference sequence). V gave up 4 bases and J gave up 5 bases; unmatched junction bases: 7. The CDR3 consists of 16 residues. The CDR3 here is CASSWGLAGVTDEQYF. Written as DNA, the CDR3 is TGTGCCAGCAGTTGGGGACTAGCGGGAGTTACGGACGAGCAGTACTTC.

This clone showed up just a few times. The chain carries TRBV2 and TRBJ1-2; no clear D. Germline V gene data show CDR1 as SNHLY and CDR2 as FYNNEI. The CDR3 extends over 15 amino acids. The V and J ends lost 3 bases and 4 bases respectively, with 15 bases between them. CDR3 coding DNA: TGTGCCAGCAGTGATAAGGGAAGACCCCTCTATGGCTACACCTTC. This sequence encodes CASSDKGRPLYGYTF.

The rearrangement joins TRBV9 to TRBJ2-5, with 8 bases that match TRBD2. Germline values: CDR1 SGDLS, CDR2 YYNGEE. The CDR3 loop spans 16 amino acids. V lost 1 base, J lost 4 bases, and 9 bases stayed unmatched. For the CDR3, the DNA is TGTGCCAGCAGCGTATCACTGGGGCTAGCGGGAGAGACCCAGTACTTC. This encodes CASSVSLGLAGETQYF.

V usage is TRBV5-1 and J usage is TRBJ2-7; 12 positions agree with TRBD2. Germline CDR1 SGHRS, CDR2 YFSETQ. The CDR3 extends over 17 amino acids. With V trimmed by 2 bases and J by 5 bases, 11 bases remained unmatched. The CDR3 loop is CASSFGISSGRAHEQYF. The DNA of the CDR3 is TGCGCCAGCAGCTTTGGGATTTCTAGCGGGAGGGCCCACGAGCAGTACTTC.

This chain links TRBV7-9 with TRBJ2-1; 8 nucleotides match TRBD2. Germline V gives CDR1 SEHNR, CDR2 FQNEAQ (reference sequence). V dropped 8 bases and J dropped 5; count of bases not matched to a gene: 2. This CDR3 spans 12 amino acids. The CDR3 here is CASEAGDNEQFF. For the CDR3, the DNA is TGTGCCAGCGAAGCGGGGGACAATGAGCAGTTCTTC.

The V and J genes are TRBV30 and TRBJ1-1; unclear D gene. V was trimmed by 2 bases and J by 3 bases, leaving 7 bases between them. The CDR3 consists of 12 residues. CDR1 and CDR2 from the germline V gene are GTSNPN and SVGIG (reference sequence). The CDR3 coding sequence is TGTGCCTGGAGTTTGGGCCACACTGAAGCTTTCTTT. It codes for CAWSLGHTEAFF.

The chain employs TRBV29-1 and TRBJ1-2; D not certain. The CDR3 runs to 11 residues. Germline-derived CDR1 and CDR2 are SQVTM and ANQGSEA. V lost 0 bases and J lost 4, with 3 bases in between. CDR3 bases: TGCAGCGTTGAAGAGGGCTATGGCTACACCTTC. This gives the protein CSVEEGYGYTF.

This chain connects TRBV5-1 to TRBJ1-1, with D possibly matching TRBD1 (5 bases). The germline V gene encodes CDR1 SGHRS and CDR2 YFSETQ. This CDR3 spans 17 amino acids. V lost 0 bases and J 1 base, leaving 16 bases between the germline ends. The DNA of the CDR3 is TGCGCCAGCAGCTTGGTTGGGCAGGGAGATCCGAACACTGAAGCTTTCTTT. This gives the protein CASSLVGQGDPNTEAFF.

V is TRBV5-6 and J is TRBJ1-5, with 7 bases aligning to TRBD1. Germline CDR1 reads SGHDT; CDR2 reads YYEEEE. V lost 4 bases to trimming and J lost 5 bases; unmatched junction nucleotides: 6. The length of the CDR3 is 14 residues. The CDR3 bases are TGTGCCAGCAGCCTCGGGACAGCGTATCAGCCCCAGCATTTT. Its translation: CASSLGTAYQPQHF.

The chain recombines TRBV7-9 with TRBJ2-7, with a tentative D call TRBD1 (6 bases). V shed 5 bases and J shed 2 bases, with 13 bases lying between them. This CDR3 has 14 amino acids. Germline V gene lookup returns CDR1 SEHNR and CDR2 FQNEAQ (reference sequence). CDR3 nucleotide sequence: TGTGCCAGCAGCGGCACAGGGTTCACCTACGAGCAGTACTTC. This gives the protein CASSGTGFTYEQYF. The whole variable domain, filled in from reference TRBV7-9 and TRBJ2-7, reads DTGVSQNPRHKITKRGQNVTFRCDPISEHNRLYWYRQTLGQGPEFLTYFQNEAQLEKSRLLSDRFSAERPKGSFSTLEIQRTEQGDSAMYLCASSGTGFTYEQYFGPGTRLTVT.

The J gene is TRBJ2-1, the V gene TRBV4-1, with D hard to call. Germline loops: CDR1 MGHRA, CDR2 YSYEKL. V gave up 6 bases and J gave up 4 bases, with 16 bases separating them. The CDR3 contains 15 residues. The CDR3 spells CASRKIGETYNEQFF. The CDR3 DNA reads TGCGCCAGCAGGAAGATTGGGGAAACATACAATGAGCAGTTCTTC.

V usage is TRBV4-1 and J usage is TRBJ1-1; the match to TRBD1 covers 8 bases. This CDR3 has 14 amino acids. CDR1 is MGHRA and CDR2 is YSYEKL in the germline V gene. Trimming cost V 4 bases and J 5 bases; bases outside gene matches: 6. As DNA, the CDR3 is TGCGCCAGCAGCCCTGGACAGGGTGAGACTGAAGCTTTCTTT. This codes for CASSPGQGETEAFF.

This clone was detected only a few times. One base separates it from a far larger clone, so it is likely a read error. In the same sample, other DNA sequences code for this CDR3. CDR3 sequence: CASSLDPTFSYEQYF. The CDR3 DNA sequence: TGTGCCAGCAGCTTAGATCCGACGTTCTCCTACGAGCAGTACTTC. The chain couples TRBV11-2 to TRBJ2-7; D not certain. Germline CDR1 SGHAT, CDR2 FQNNGV. CDR3 length: 15 amino acids. Trimming left V 0 bases short and J 0 bases short, with 9 bases between.